Many counts were recorded for the clone carrying this TCR beta chain. Its antigen remains unidentified. Preparation of the TCRbeta library involved a method that used unique molecular identifiers. TCRdb ran MiXCR on the PCR reads and lists one entry per CDR3 protein. Of fewer than 550,000 distinct CDR3 sequences detected, 10% appear once; the ten largest clones hold 2% to 2.5%. The data originate from a study of T-cell reconstitution after alpha-beta-depleted transplantation in children. Regarding the study as a whole: One year post-transplant, T-cell counts and diversity were largely derived from T cells produced anew.

The material was PBMCs, obtained before TCRalphabeta/CD19-depleted stem cell transplant. The TCR comes from a child aged 2 to 9 with inherited bone marrow failure, due to receive a stem cell transplant.

CDR3 nucleotide sequence: TGTGCCAGCAGTCCCGCCGGGAGGGCCTACAATGAGCAGTTCTTC. It encodes CASSPAGRAYNEQFF. The rearrangement links TRBV12-3 or TRBV12-4 to TRBJ2-1; TRBD2 aligns across 8 bases. The CDR3 has 15 residues. V shed 5 bases and J 2 bases; nucleotides not matched to a gene: 5.